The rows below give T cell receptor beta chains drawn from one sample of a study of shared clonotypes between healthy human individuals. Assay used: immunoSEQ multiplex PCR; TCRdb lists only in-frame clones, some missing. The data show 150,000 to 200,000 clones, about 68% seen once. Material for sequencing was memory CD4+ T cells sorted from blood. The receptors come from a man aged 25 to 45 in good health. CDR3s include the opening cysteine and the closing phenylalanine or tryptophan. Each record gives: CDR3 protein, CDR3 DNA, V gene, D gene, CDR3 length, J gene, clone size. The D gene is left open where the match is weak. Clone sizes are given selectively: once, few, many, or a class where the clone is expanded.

CDR3aa: CSEGYKSETQYF
CDR3nt: TGCAGCGAAGGTTACAAGTCAGAGACCCAGTACTTC
v_gene: TRBV29-1
d_gene: NA
len: 12
j_gene: TRBJ2-5
abundance: once

CDR3aa: CASSIAGTGVYEQYF
CDR3nt: TGTGCCAGTAGTATAGCCGGGACAGGGGTCTACGAGCAGTACTTC
v_gene: TRBV19
d_gene: TRBD1
len: 15
j_gene: TRBJ2-7
abundance: NA

CDR3aa: CASSRTSGPYFEQFF
CDR3nt: TGTGCCAGCAGCCGAACTAGCGGACCCTACTTTGAGCAGTTCTTC
v_gene: TRBV11-2
d_gene: TRBD2
len: 15
j_gene: TRBJ2-1
abundance: NA

CDR3aa: CASTLTRPASYNEQFF
CDR3nt: TGTGCCAGCACTCTTACCCGCCCGGCTTCGTACAATGAGCAGTTCTTC
v_gene: TRBV28
d_gene: NA
len: 16
j_gene: TRBJ2-1
abundance: NA

CDR3aa: CATSSLADTQYF
CDR3nt: TGTGCCACCAGCAGTCTAGCGGATACGCAGTATTTT
v_gene: TRBV15
d_gene: NA
len: 12
j_gene: TRBJ2-3
abundance: NA

CDR3aa: CASSPPGTGVLNEQFF
CDR3nt: TGTGCCAGCTCACCACCGGGGACAGGGGTACTCAATGAGCAGTTCTTC
v_gene: TRBV18
d_gene: TRBD1
len: 16
j_gene: TRBJ2-1
abundance: NA

CDR3aa: CASSLSPTTSTDTQYF
CDR3nt: TGTGCCAGCAGCTTGTCCCCGACGACTAGCACAGATACGCAGTATTTT
v_gene: TRBV5-4
d_gene: NA
len: 16
j_gene: TRBJ2-3
abundance: NA

CDR3aa: CASTARDEQFF
CDR3nt: TGTGCCAGCACCGCCAGGGATGAGCAGTTCTTC
v_gene: TRBV2
d_gene: NA
len: 11
j_gene: TRBJ2-1
abundance: few

CDR3aa: CASSLIGGKGETQYF
CDR3nt: TGCGCCAGCAGCTTGATCGGGGGGAAAGGAGAGACCCAGTACTTC
v_gene: TRBV5-1
d_gene: TRBD2
len: 15
j_gene: TRBJ2-5
abundance: NA

CDR3aa: CASYETGQGTEQFF
CDR3nt: TGTGCCAGCTACGAGACAGGACAGGGGACTGAGCAGTTCTTC
v_gene: TRBV2
d_gene: TRBD1
len: 14
j_gene: TRBJ2-1
abundance: NA

CDR3aa: CASSPEGETQYF
CDR3nt: TGTGCCAGCTCACCGGAGGGGGAGACCCAGTACTTC
v_gene: TRBV18
d_gene: NA
len: 12
j_gene: TRBJ2-5
abundance: NA

CDR3aa: CASSVPRWRSNEKLFF
CDR3nt: TGTGCCAGCAGTGTTCCCCGGTGGAGATCGAATGAAAAACTGTTTTTT
v_gene: TRBV6-1
d_gene: NA
len: 16
j_gene: TRBJ1-4
abundance: NA

CDR3aa: CASSREVNYGYTF
CDR3nt: TGTGCCAGCTCACGGGAGGTGAACTATGGCTACACCTTC
v_gene: TRBV18
d_gene: NA
len: 13
j_gene: TRBJ1-2
abundance: once

CDR3aa: CASSEAPGQGGADTQYF
CDR3nt: TGTGCCAGCAGTGAAGCGCCCGGACAGGGGGGGGCAGATACGCAGTATTTT
v_gene: TRBV2
d_gene: TRBD1
len: 17
j_gene: TRBJ2-3
abundance: few

CDR3aa: CASSVWVHEQYF
CDR3nt: TGTGCCAGCAGTGTTTGGGTCCACGAGCAGTACTTC
v_gene: TRBV2
d_gene: NA
len: 12
j_gene: TRBJ2-7
abundance: NA

CDR3aa: CAISATSGPDIQETQYF
CDR3nt: TGTGCCATCAGTGCGACTAGCGGGCCCGACATTCAAGAGACCCAGTACTTC
v_gene: TRBV10-3
d_gene: TRBD2
len: 17
j_gene: TRBJ2-5
abundance: NA

CDR3aa: CASSETDYEQYF
CDR3nt: TGTGCCAGCAGTGAAACGGACTACGAGCAGTACTTC
v_gene: TRBV28
d_gene: NA
len: 12
j_gene: TRBJ2-7
abundance: NA

CDR3aa: CASSLQGVYEQYF
CDR3nt: TGCGCCAGCAGCTTACAAGGGGTCTACGAGCAGTACTTC
v_gene: TRBV5-1
d_gene: NA
len: 13
j_gene: TRBJ2-7
abundance: NA

CDR3aa: CASSNPSGANVLTF
CDR3nt: TGCGCCAGCAGCAACCCATCTGGGGCCAACGTCCTGACTTTC
v_gene: TRBV5-1
d_gene: NA
len: 14
j_gene: TRBJ2-6
abundance: NA

CDR3aa: CASSQPREARRSYGYTF
CDR3nt: TGTGCCAGCAGCCAACCCCGTGAGGCGCGGAGGAGCTATGGCTACACCTTC
v_gene: TRBV4-2
d_gene: NA
len: 17
j_gene: TRBJ1-2
abundance: few

CDR3aa: CASSSGLAGVVDTQYF
CDR3nt: TGTGCCAGCAGCTCGGGACTAGCGGGAGTTGTAGATACGCAGTATTTT
v_gene: TRBV7-8
d_gene: TRBD2
len: 16
j_gene: TRBJ2-3
abundance: NA

CDR3aa: CASSLGSEREQYF
CDR3nt: TGTGCCAGCAGCTTAGGTTCGGAACGCGAGCAGTACTTC
v_gene: TRBV7-2
d_gene: NA
len: 13
j_gene: TRBJ2-7
abundance: NA

CDR3aa: CSVAVGNYEQYF
CDR3nt: TGCAGCGTTGCGGTCGGAAACTACGAGCAGTACTTC
v_gene: TRBV29-1
d_gene: NA
len: 12
j_gene: TRBJ2-7
abundance: NA

CDR3aa: CASSEVGLNNEQFF
CDR3nt: TGTGCTAGCAGCGAAGTGGGACTAAACAATGAGCAGTTCTTC
v_gene: TRBV7-7
d_gene: TRBD2
len: 14
j_gene: TRBJ2-1
abundance: NA

CDR3aa: CASTKTTGSGVDNEQFF
CDR3nt: TGCGCCAGCACCAAGACCACAGGGTCGGGGGTTGACAATGAGCAGTTCTTC
v_gene: TRBV5-1
d_gene: NA
len: 17
j_gene: TRBJ2-1
abundance: NA

CDR3aa: CASSLDPLHKNYGYTF
CDR3nt: TGTGCCAGCAGCTTGGATCCCCTCCACAAGAACTATGGCTACACCTTC
v_gene: TRBV4-2
d_gene: NA
len: 16
j_gene: TRBJ1-2
abundance: NA

CDR3aa: CASSSGGQGVRGYTF
CDR3nt: TGTGCCAGCAGCAGTGGGGGACAGGGGGTCCGTGGCTACACCTTC
v_gene: TRBV5-4
d_gene: TRBD1
len: 15
j_gene: TRBJ1-2
abundance: NA

CDR3aa: CASGRGPGNSGANVLTF
CDR3nt: TGTGCCAGCGGAAGAGGGCCAGGAAACTCTGGGGCCAACGTCCTGACTTTC
v_gene: TRBV9
d_gene: NA
len: 17
j_gene: TRBJ2-6
abundance: NA

CDR3aa: CASSLSEGGYTF
CDR3nt: TGTGCCAGCAGCTTAAGTGAGGGAGGCTACACCTTC
v_gene: TRBV7-4
d_gene: NA
len: 12
j_gene: TRBJ1-2
abundance: NA

CDR3aa: CASSRTNQPQHF
CDR3nt: TGTGCCAGCAGCCGTACCAATCAGCCCCAGCATTTT
v_gene: TRBV27
d_gene: NA
len: 12
j_gene: TRBJ1-5
abundance: few

CDR3aa: CASSLGGGKTQYF
CDR3nt: TGTGCCAGCAGCTTAGGAGGCGGGAAGACCCAGTACTTC
v_gene: TRBV11-3
d_gene: NA
len: 13
j_gene: TRBJ2-5
abundance: NA

CDR3aa: CASSFKRTHEQYF
CDR3nt: TGTGCCAGCAGCTTCAAGCGGACCCACGAGCAGTACTTC
v_gene: TRBV11-2
d_gene: NA
len: 13
j_gene: TRBJ2-7
abundance: NA

CDR3aa: CASSLGTGVANQPQHF
CDR3nt: TGCGCCAGCAGCTTGGGCACAGGGGTGGCCAATCAGCCCCAGCATTTT
v_gene: TRBV5-1
d_gene: TRBD1
len: 16
j_gene: TRBJ1-5
abundance: NA

CDR3aa: CASSLKRGDTGELFF
CDR3nt: TGTGCCAGCAGCTTGAAACGCGGCGACACCGGGGAGCTGTTTTTT
v_gene: TRBV5-4
d_gene: NA
len: 15
j_gene: TRBJ2-2
abundance: once

CDR3aa: CASSEIGWGADNYGYTF
CDR3nt: TGCGCCAGCAGTGAGATTGGATGGGGGGCTGATAACTATGGCTACACCTTC
v_gene: TRBV10-2
d_gene: NA
len: 17
j_gene: TRBJ1-2
abundance: NA

CDR3aa: CASTGLAGVAGGELFF
CDR3nt: TGTGCCAGCACCGGACTAGCGGGAGTCGCGGGCGGGGAGCTGTTTTTT
v_gene: TRBV11-1
d_gene: TRBD2
len: 16
j_gene: TRBJ2-2
abundance: NA

CDR3aa: CSAPLTYEQYF
CDR3nt: TGCAGTGCTCCGTTGACGTACGAGCAGTACTTC
v_gene: TRBV20-1
d_gene: NA
len: 11
j_gene: TRBJ2-7
abundance: NA

CDR3aa: CASSPLPGQEYTEAFF
CDR3nt: TGTGCCAGCTCACCACTTCCGGGACAGGAGTACACTGAAGCTTTCTTT
v_gene: TRBV18
d_gene: TRBD1
len: 16
j_gene: TRBJ1-1
abundance: NA

CDR3aa: CASSLQLGEAFF
CDR3nt: TGTGCCAGCAGCTTACAGTTGGGTGAAGCTTTCTTT
v_gene: TRBV7-9
d_gene: NA
len: 12
j_gene: TRBJ1-1
abundance: NA

CDR3aa: CASSPSGREDEQFF
CDR3nt: TGTGCCAGCAGCCCTAGCGGGAGGGAGGATGAGCAGTTCTTC
v_gene: TRBV7-2
d_gene: TRBD2
len: 14
j_gene: TRBJ2-1
abundance: few

CDR3aa: CASTQKGRSYNEQFF
CDR3nt: TGTGCCAGCACCCAGAAGGGCCGGTCCTACAATGAGCAGTTCTTC
v_gene: TRBV27
d_gene: NA
len: 15
j_gene: TRBJ2-1
abundance: once